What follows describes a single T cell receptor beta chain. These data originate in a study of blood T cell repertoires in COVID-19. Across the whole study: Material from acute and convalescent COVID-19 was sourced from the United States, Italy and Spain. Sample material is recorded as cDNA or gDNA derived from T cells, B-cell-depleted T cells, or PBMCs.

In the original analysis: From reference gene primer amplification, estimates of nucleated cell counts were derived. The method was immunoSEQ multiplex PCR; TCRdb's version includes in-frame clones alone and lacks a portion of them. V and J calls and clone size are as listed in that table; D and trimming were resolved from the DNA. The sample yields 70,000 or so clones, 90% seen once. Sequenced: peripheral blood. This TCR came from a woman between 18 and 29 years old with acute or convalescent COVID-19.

The DNA for the CDR3 is TGCGCCAGCAGCCAGTTCGGGACAGGGGTGGAAAAACTGTTTTTT. Its translation: CASSQFGTGVEKLFF. The chain joins TRBV4-1 to TRBJ1-4; TRBD1 matches at 10 bases. Germline trimming cut 3 bases from V and 8 bases from J; bases unmatched to any gene: 6. Germline V gene data show CDR1 as MGHRA and CDR2 as YSYEKL. This CDR3 comprises 15 residues.